This TCR beta chain was sequenced for a study of blood T cells in healthy people across ages. Germline V lookup: CDR1 SQVTM, CDR2 ANQGSEA. There are 13 residues in the CDR3. Trimming cost V 8 bases and J 10 bases; bases outside gene matches: 10. It was with a sample-barcoded 5' primer and a J-beta primer mix that a second PCR of about 6 to 12 cycles was run. TCRdb re-analysed the 5' RACE reads in MiXCR, keeping a single row per CDR3 protein. The table includes 750,000 to 1,000,000 distinct CDR3 sequences, 25% to 35% detected once. Another study also made use of these data, one on T cells of mothers and their children.

The chain couples TRBV29-1 to TRBJ2-1; 11 nucleotides line up with TRBD2. What was sequenced was blood. This TCR came from a woman aged 35 to 49 in good health. CDR3 bases: TGCAGCACCGGGACTAGCGGTGTTAACGAGCAGTTCTTC. Its translation is CSTGTSGVNEQFF.